This TCR beta chain was captured in a study of CD8+CD57+ T cells in acquired aplastic anemia. This clonotype was seen a single time. Antigen: not known. Study results and caveats: CD8+ Simpson's diversity showed no significant patient-control difference. Fewer than 35 sequences, all CD8+ CDR3, were shared between patients and controls.

Sequencing involved patients with CD8+CD57+ cell expansion previously shown by flow cytometry. Among the patients, none had received any therapy at the time of blood sampling. Trimming cost V 0 bases and J 9 bases; bases outside gene matches: 13. Germline V CDR1 and CDR2: LGHNA, YNFKEQ. This CDR3 is 18 amino acids long. It was genomic DNA that served as the template for profiling TCR beta VDJ and CDR3. MiXCR, run by TCRdb on the reads, gives a single entry per CDR3 protein. Of 130,000 or so distinct CDR3 sequences listed, almost 40% were seen once; the top ten hold more than 2.5%. The chain is built from TRBV4-2 and TRBJ2-3; TRBD2 aligns across 12 bases. The TCR was taken from a human donor with aplastic anemia. The specimen was sorted CD4+, CD8+, or CD8+CD57+ T cells (not recorded which) from PBMCs. Here the CDR3 reads CASSQEVFLWTSGDTQYF. CDR3 nucleotides: TGTGCCAGCAGCCAAGAGGTATTTTTGTGGACTAGCGGGGACACGCAGTATTTT.